These 5 T cell receptor beta chains were sequenced from one sample in a study of T cell responses to AZD1222 COVID-19 vaccine. Method: immunoSEQ multiplex PCR; TCRdb's copy keeps in-frame clones and lacks some. The sample shows some 140,000 clones, about 87% of them seen only once. The sequenced sample was peripheral blood, obtained on day 0 of AZD1222 vaccination. The receptors here all came from an adult in good health.

The J gene is TRBJ2-1, the V gene TRBV6-2 or TRBV6-3; D uncertain. V was shortened by 5 bases and J by 1 base, with 21 bases between the two germline ends. CDR3 length: 18 amino acids. The germline V gene has CDR1 MNHEY and CDR2 SVGEGT. The CDR3, as DNA: TGTGCCAGCAGTCCACCGCCGCCCCGTTGGGGTTCCTACAATGAGCAGTTCTTC. Amino acids: CASSPPPPRWGSYNEQFF.

The V and J genes are TRBV7-2 and TRBJ2-1; 11 bases match TRBD2. The CDR3 extends over 18 amino acids. J was trimmed by 8 bases and V by 5 bases; bases with no gene match: 17. Germline assignment: CDR1 SGHTA and CDR2 FQGNSA. The CDR3 loop is CASSHPRQASGRQYEQFF. DNA for the CDR3: TGTGCCAGCAGCCACCCCCGGCAAGCTAGCGGGAGGCAATATGAGCAGTTCTTC.

This clone has only a few counts. CDR3 bases: TGTGCCAGCAGTTTTGGACAGGGAAACACCATATATTTT. It is translated as CASSFGQGNTIYF. The chain has TRBV28 and TRBJ1-3; possibly TRBD1 for D (6 bases). The CDR3 loop spans 13 amino acids. The ends were cut back, 3 bases at V and 4 bases at J, with 7 bases in the middle. Per the germline V gene, CDR1 is MDHEN and CDR2 is SYDVKM. Based on the CDR3 plus reference TRBV28 and TRBJ1-3, the full variable domain is DVKVTQSSRYLVKRTGEKVFLECVQDMDHENMFWYRQDPGLGLRLIYFSYDVKMKEKGDIPEGYSVSREKKERFSLILESASTNQTSMYLCASSFGQGNTIYFGEGSWLTVV.

The CDR3 spells CASSQAFTNEQFF. The CDR3 nucleotides read TGTGCCAGCAGCCAAGCTTTCACCAATGAGCAGTTCTTC. J is TRBJ2-1 and V is TRBV3-1 (or the pseudogene TRBV3-2); D is uncertain. The CDR3 sequence is 13 residues long. The V and J ends lost 1 base and 6 bases respectively, with 7 bases between them. Germline V CDR1 and CDR2: LGHDT, YNNKEL (reference sequence).

The table lists this clone with a few counts. This chain connects TRBV10-3 to TRBJ2-7; 8 bases agree with TRBD2. The ends lost 6 bases at V and 1 base at J; junction bases unmatched: 8. Per the germline V gene, CDR1 is ENHRY and CDR2 is SYGVKD. The CDR3 runs to 15 residues. CDR3 DNA: TGTGCCATCAGGGGAGCGGGAGAGGGTTCCTACGAGCAGTACTTC. Protein sequence: CAIRGAGEGSYEQYF.